This paragraph covers one TCR beta chain sequence. Recruits, aged roughly 18 to 90 years, lived in about two dozen US areas. The record originates from a study of blood T cell repertoires in COVID-19. Whole-study context: Sites in the United States, Italy and Spain provided acute and convalescent COVID-19 samples. The analysed material was cDNA or gDNA that came from T cells, B-cell-depleted T cells, or PBMCs.

As originally analysed: Estimation of nucleated cell counts was performed using reference gene primer amplification. Only in-frame clones appear in the TCRdb table, and some are missing; sequencing was by immunoSEQ multiplex PCR. From that table come the V and J calls and clone size; the DNA was used to work out D and trimming. Among roughly 260,000 clones listed, over 80% were seen once. Germline lookup yields CDR1 ENHRY and CDR2 SYGVKD. The germline V and J ends were trimmed by 2 bases and 6 bases, with 16 bases remaining between them. The CDR3 runs 15 residues. The chain couples TRBV10-3 to TRBJ1-2; D unclear. The sample comprised PBMCs or T cells enriched from blood (not recorded which). The TCR sequence derives from a woman aged 25 to 39 with acute COVID-19. CDR3 coding DNA: TGTGCCATCAGTGAGCCTCCGCGGCAGAGAGATGGCTACACCTTC. Protein: CAISEPPRQRDGYTF.